This is a list of T cell receptor beta chains from one sample in a study of blood T cell repertoires in COVID-19. Libraries were prepared by immunoSEQ multiplex PCR; TCRdb keeps only in-frame clonotypes and omits some of them. Here the sample spans some 330,000 clones, 75% to 90% being singletons. Sequenced: PBMCs or T cells enriched from blood (not recorded which). The receptors stem from a woman between 50 and 59 years old who had recovered from COVID-19. Each CDR3 is given with its conserved first and last residue. D genes are given only for firm matches. Not all rows give a size; the values are once, few, many and, for expanded clones, a class.

j_gene	abundance	d_gene	v_gene	CDR3aa	CDR3nt
TRBJ2-7	NA	TRBD2	TRBV6-2/TRBV6-3	CASSLGTSGGPTQYF	TGTGCCAGCAGCCTCGGGACTAGCGGGGGGCCGACGCAGTACTTC
TRBJ1-1	NA	NA	TRBV4-3	CASSQGGSEAFF	TGCGCCAGCAGCCAGGGAGGGTCTGAAGCTTTCTTT
TRBJ1-1	NA	NA	TRBV6-5	CASSYSGAYENTEAFF	TGTGCCAGCAGTTACTCGGGGGCTTACGAGAACACTGAAGCTTTCTTT
TRBJ1-2	NA	NA	TRBV29-1	CSVVGAVYGYTF	TGCAGCGTTGTTGGGGCCGTCTATGGCTACACCTTC
TRBJ1-5	NA	NA	TRBV7-2	CASSEGGVRQPQHF	TGTGCCAGCAGCGAAGGAGGGGTTCGTCAGCCCCAGCATTTT
TRBJ1-3	few	NA	TRBV5-6	CASSLVHSPGNTIYF	TGTGCCAGCAGCTTGGTGCACTCCCCTGGAAACACCATATATTTT
TRBJ2-6	NA	NA	TRBV19	CASSLQPSGANVLTF	TGTGCCAGTAGTCTACAGCCCTCTGGGGCCAACGTCCTGACTTTC
TRBJ2-1	NA	NA	TRBV5-1	CASSLVQGVQFF	TGCGCCAGCAGCTTGGTACAGGGCGTGCAGTTCTTC
TRBJ2-1	once	TRBD1	TRBV7-2	CASSSWDSLGNEQFF	TGTGCCAGCAGCTCCTGGGACAGCCTGGGGAATGAGCAGTTCTTC
TRBJ1-5	NA	NA	TRBV30	CAWSLSRGGNQPQHF	TGTGCCTGGAGTCTCAGCAGGGGCGGTAATCAGCCCCAGCATTTT
TRBJ1-2	NA	NA	TRBV10-3	CAITNRETSRYGYTF	TGTGCCATCACCAACCGTGAGACATCACGTTATGGCTACACCTTC
TRBJ1-2	NA	NA	TRBV6-1	CASSDDLIRGYTF	TGTGCCAGCAGTGACGACTTGATCCGAGGCTACACCTTC
TRBJ1-1	NA	TRBD1	TRBV30	CASDRGIDTEAFF	TGTGCCTCTGACAGGGGTATAGACACTGAAGCTTTCTTT
TRBJ1-2	NA	NA	TRBV5-5	CASSLAWAATNYGYTF	TGTGCCAGCAGCTTGGCGTGGGCAGCCACTAACTATGGCTACACCTTC
TRBJ1-2	few	TRBD1	TRBV30	CAWSVGGLAGYTF	TGTGCCTGGAGTGTAGGGGGCCTGGCGGGCTACACCTTC
TRBJ2-2	NA	NA	TRBV10-3	CAISESQAPRVGELFF	TGTGCCATCAGTGAGTCCCAGGCCCCCAGGGTCGGGGAGCTGTTTTTT
TRBJ1-6	NA	TRBD1	TRBV7-2	CASSLRDSSYNSPLHF	TGTGCCAGCAGCCTAAGGGACAGTTCCTATAATTCACCCCTCCACTTT
TRBJ2-2	NA	TRBD2	TRBV18	CASSHRTSGPGRNTGELFF	TGTGCCAGCTCACACCGGACTAGCGGGCCCGGGCGGAACACCGGGGAGCTGTTTTTT
TRBJ1-2	NA	NA	TRBV6-5	CASSSSGLGYTF	TGTGCCAGCAGTTCATCAGGGCTCGGCTACACCTTC
TRBJ1-6	many	TRBD1	TRBV7-2	CASNPGTGDRPLHF	TGTGCCAGCAACCCCGGGACAGGGGACAGACCCCTCCACTTT
TRBJ2-7	few	NA	TRBV2	CASSEDGGGDYEQYF	TGTGCCAGCAGTGAAGATGGAGGGGGCGACTACGAGCAGTACTTC
TRBJ1-2	NA	TRBD1	TRBV19	CASSFGQAIYGYTF	TGTGCCAGTAGTTTCGGACAGGCGATATATGGCTACACCTTC
TRBJ1-2	NA	TRBD1	TRBV4-1	CASSPGQGADGYTF	TGCGCCAGCAGCCCTGGACAGGGGGCGGATGGCTACACCTTC
TRBJ1-5	NA	TRBD1	TRBV7-8	CASSPSDRVNQPQHF	TGTGCCAGCAGCCCATCGGACAGGGTCAATCAGCCCCAGCATTTT
TRBJ2-2	once	NA	TRBV7-3	CASSLTGATNTGELFF	TGTGCCAGCAGCTTAACAGGGGCCACGAACACCGGGGAGCTGTTTTTT
TRBJ1-1	NA	NA	TRBV3-1/TRBV3-2	CASSLGGGAEAFF	TGTGCCAGCAGCCTGGGTGGGGGCGCTGAAGCTTTCTTT
TRBJ1-2	NA	NA	TRBV11-3	CASSPGGYHGYTF	TGTGCCAGCAGCCCGGGGGGGTATCATGGCTACACCTTC
TRBJ2-7	NA	TRBD2	TRBV7-2	CASSPAGGGSYEQYF	TGTGCCAGCAGCCCCGCGGGGGGGGGTTCCTACGAGCAGTACTTC
TRBJ2-5	NA	NA	TRBV5-5	CASSFLSGETQYF	TGTGCCAGCAGCTTCTTGAGTGGAGAGACCCAGTACTTC
TRBJ2-3	NA	NA	TRBV11-2	CASSRRDTSTDTQYF	TGTGCCAGCAGCCGCCGGGACACCTCCACAGATACGCAGTATTTT